This T cell receptor (beta chain) was found in a study of PD-L1 blockade in urothelial cancer. Overall study: Individuals in the cohort had been given 0 to 3 earlier chemotherapy regimens.

Noted time point: pretreatment peripheral blood. The ends lost 0 bases at V and 1 base at J; junction bases unmatched: 4. Looked up from germline, CDR1 is LGHNA and CDR2 is YNFKEQ. This CDR3 region has 18 residues. The method was immunoSEQ multiplex PCR; TCRdb's version includes in-frame clones alone and lacks a portion of them. The sample shows about 70,000 clones, 85% to 90% of them seen only once. This material consisted of PBMCs, taken around atezolizumab (anti-PD-L1) treatment. The source is a man in his sixties or seventies with urothelial cancer. This chain links TRBV4-2 with TRBJ2-3; 13 nucleotides align to TRBD2. The CDR3 spells CASSQDTSGRGGTDTQYF. For the CDR3, the DNA is TGTGCCAGCAGCCAAGATACTAGCGGGAGGGGGGGCACAGATACGCAGTATTTT.